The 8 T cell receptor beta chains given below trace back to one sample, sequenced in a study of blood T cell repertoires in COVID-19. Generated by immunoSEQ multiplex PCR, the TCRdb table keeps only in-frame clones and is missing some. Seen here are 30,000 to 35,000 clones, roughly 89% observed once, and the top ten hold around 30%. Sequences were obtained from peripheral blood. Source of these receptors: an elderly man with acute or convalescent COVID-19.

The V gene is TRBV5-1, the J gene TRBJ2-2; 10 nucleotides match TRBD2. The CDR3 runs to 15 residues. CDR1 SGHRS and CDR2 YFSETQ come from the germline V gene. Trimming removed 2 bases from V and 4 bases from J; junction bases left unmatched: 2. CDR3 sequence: CASSFLAGATGELFF. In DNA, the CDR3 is TGCGCCAGCAGCTTCCTAGCGGGGGCCACCGGGGAGCTGTTTTTT. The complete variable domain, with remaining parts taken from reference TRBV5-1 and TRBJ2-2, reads KAGVTQTPRYLIKTRGQQVTLSCSPISGHRSVSWYQQTPGQGLQFLFEYFSETQRNKGNFPGRFSGRQFSNSRSEMNVSTLELGDSALYLCASSFLAGATGELFFGEGSRLTVL.

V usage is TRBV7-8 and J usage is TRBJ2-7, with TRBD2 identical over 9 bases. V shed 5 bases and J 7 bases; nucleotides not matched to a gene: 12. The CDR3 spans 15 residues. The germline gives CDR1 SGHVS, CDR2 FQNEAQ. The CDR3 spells CASSVLAGASGEQYF. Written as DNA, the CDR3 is TGTGCCAGCAGCGTATTAGCGGGAGCCTCAGGGGAGCAGTACTTC.

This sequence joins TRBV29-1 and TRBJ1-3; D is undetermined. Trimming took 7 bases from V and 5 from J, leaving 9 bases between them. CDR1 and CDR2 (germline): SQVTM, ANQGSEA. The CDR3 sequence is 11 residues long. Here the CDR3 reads CSAGPRNTIYF. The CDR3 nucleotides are TGCAGCGCTGGGCCACGAAACACCATATATTTT.

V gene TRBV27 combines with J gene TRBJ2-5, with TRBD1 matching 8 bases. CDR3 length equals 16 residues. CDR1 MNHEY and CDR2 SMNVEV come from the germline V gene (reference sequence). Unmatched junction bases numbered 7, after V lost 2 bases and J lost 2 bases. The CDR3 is CASSLKARTGQETQYF. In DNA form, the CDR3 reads TGTGCCAGCAGTTTAAAGGCCCGGACAGGGCAAGAGACCCAGTACTTC.

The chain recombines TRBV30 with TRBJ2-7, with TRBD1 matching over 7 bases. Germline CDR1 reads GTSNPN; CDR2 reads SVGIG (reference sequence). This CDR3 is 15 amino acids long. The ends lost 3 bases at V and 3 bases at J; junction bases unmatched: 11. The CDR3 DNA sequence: TGTGCCTGGAGCGACCCGAGAAGGGGGCTCTACGAGCAGTACTTC. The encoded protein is CAWSDPRRGLYEQYF. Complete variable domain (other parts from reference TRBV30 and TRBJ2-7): SQTIHQWPATLVQPVGSPLSLECTVEGTSNPNLYWYRQAAGRGLQLLFYSVGIGQISSEVPQNLSASRPQDRQFILSSKKLLLSDSGFYLCAWSDPRRGLYEQYFGPGTRLTVT.

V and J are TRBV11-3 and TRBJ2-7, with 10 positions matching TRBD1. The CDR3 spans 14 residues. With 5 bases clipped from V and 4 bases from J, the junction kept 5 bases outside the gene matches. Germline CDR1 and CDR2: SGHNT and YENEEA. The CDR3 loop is CASSPGTGDYEQYF. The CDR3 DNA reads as TGTGCCAGCAGCCCTGGGACAGGGGATTACGAGCAGTACTTC.

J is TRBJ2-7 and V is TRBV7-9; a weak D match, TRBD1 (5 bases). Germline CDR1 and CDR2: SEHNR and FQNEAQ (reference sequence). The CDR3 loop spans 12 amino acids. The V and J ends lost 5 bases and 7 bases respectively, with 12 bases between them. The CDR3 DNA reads TGTGCCAGCAGCCCTCTCCAGGGAGAGCAGTACTTC. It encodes CASSPLQGEQYF.

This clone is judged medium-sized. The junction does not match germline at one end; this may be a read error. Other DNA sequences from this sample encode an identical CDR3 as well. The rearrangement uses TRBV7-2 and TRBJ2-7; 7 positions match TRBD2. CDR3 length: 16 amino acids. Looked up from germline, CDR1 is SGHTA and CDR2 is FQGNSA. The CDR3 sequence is CASSLAWGGVGYEQYF. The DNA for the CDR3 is TGTGCCAGCAGCCTAGCTTGGGGGGGGGTGGGGTACGAGCAGTACTTC.